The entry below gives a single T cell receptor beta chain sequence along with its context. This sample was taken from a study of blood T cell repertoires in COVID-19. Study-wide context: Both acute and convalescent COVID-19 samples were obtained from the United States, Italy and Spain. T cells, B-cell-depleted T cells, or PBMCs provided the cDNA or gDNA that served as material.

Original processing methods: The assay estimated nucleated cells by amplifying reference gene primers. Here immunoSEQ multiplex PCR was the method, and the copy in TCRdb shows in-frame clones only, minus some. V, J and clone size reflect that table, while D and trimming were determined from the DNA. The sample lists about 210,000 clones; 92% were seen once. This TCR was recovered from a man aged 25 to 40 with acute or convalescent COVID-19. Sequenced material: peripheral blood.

CDR3: CASSHSSGGVYEQYF. The DNA for the CDR3 is TGTGCCAGCAGCCATTCGAGCGGGGGGGTGTACGAGCAGTACTTC. The chain is built from TRBV4-2 and TRBJ2-7; 10 nucleotides agree with TRBD2. From germline, CDR1 is LGHNA and CDR2 YNFKEQ. CDR3 length equals 15 residues. Unmatched junction bases numbered 6, after V lost 3 bases and J lost 4 bases.